This T cell receptor (beta chain) is from a study of response to subunit inactivated influenza vaccine. This CDR3 has 16 residues. Trimming took 2 bases from V and 0 from J; bases not matched to a gene: 3. Germline-derived CDR1 and CDR2 are LGHDT and YNNKEL (reference sequence). One entry per CDR3 protein results from TCRdb running MiXCR on the RT-PCR reads. The sample shows roughly 700,000 distinct CDR3 sequences, roughly 14% of them seen only once. Only a few counts were recorded for this clonotype. Its antigen is unknown. Findings and caveats of the study: That few new T cells are recruited by each seasonal influenza vaccination was the authors' suggestion.

The rearrangement joins TRBV3-1 to TRBJ2-3; 9 bases are shared with TRBD2. This clonotype originated in a man aged 50 or older who received an inactivated influenza vaccine. Material: PBMCs from blood, obtained 11 to 12 days after vaccination. The CDR3 protein is CASSQYTSGSTDTQYF. Here the CDR3 DNA reads TGTGCCAGCAGCCAATACACTAGCGGGAGCACAGATACGCAGTATTTT.